Included here is one T cell receptor beta chain sequence, with context. The data were produced by immunoSEQ multiplex PCR, yet TCRdb's version contains in-frame clones alone and is incomplete. Among roughly 120,000 clones listed, about two thirds were seen once. The sample is drawn from a study of blood T cell repertoires in COVID-19. Germline CDR1 SGDLS, CDR2 YYNGEE. Trimming shortened V by 4 bases and J by 2 bases, and 11 bases separated the two germline ends. The CDR3 contains 14 residues. The chain couples TRBV9 to TRBJ2-3; D is possibly TRBD2 (6 bases). The sample consisted of peripheral blood. The clonotype comes from a human donor with acute or convalescent COVID-19. The donor label of this sample is uncertain. The CDR3 nucleotides are TGTGCCAGCAGCCCTGCGGGGACCACAGATACGCAGTATTTT. It yields the protein CASSPAGTTDTQYF.